This T cell receptor (beta chain) emerged from a study of T cell changes during pregnancy in multiple sclerosis. TCRdb's table, derived via immunoSEQ multiplex PCR, lists solely in-frame clones and lacks some. This repertoire shows some 17,000 clones, roughly 88% found once; its top ten account for 10% to 15%. This clone was recorded only once. Unmatched junction bases numbered 2, after V lost 5 bases and J lost 2 bases. This CDR3 is built from 14 residues. From germline, CDR1 is SGHVS and CDR2 FQNEAQ. Material: CD8+ T cells from peripheral blood mononuclear cells, obtained after pregnancy. The rearrangement uses TRBV7-8 and TRBJ2-7; 11 bases match TRBD1. The receptor was isolated from a female donor in good health, enrolled as a control in a pregnancy study. The CDR3 sequence is CASSPGQGAYEQYF. In DNA, the CDR3 is TGTGCCAGCAGCCCGGGACAGGGGGCCTACGAGCAGTACTTC.